This record concerns one T cell receptor beta chain sequence. A much larger clone differs from this one at a single base, so this may be a read error. This entry is derived from a study of T cell changes during pregnancy in multiple sclerosis. There are 14 residues in the CDR3. CDR1 and CDR2 from the germline V gene are MGHDK and SYGVNS. V was clipped by 4 bases and J by 3 bases; unmatched bases: 2. The method was immunoSEQ multiplex PCR; TCRdb's version includes in-frame clones alone and lacks a portion of them. This sample carries under 85,000 clones, roughly 94% of them seen once, and the ten largest clones take around 0.6%.

The sequencing used peripheral blood, collected in the third trimester of pregnancy. The source is a female donor with multiple sclerosis, enrolled in a pregnancy study. The gene calls are TRBV25-1 and TRBJ2-2, with TRBD1 matching over 7 bases. The CDR3 nucleotides read TGTGCCAGCAGTGGCGACAGGGACACCGGGGAGCTGTTTTTT. Translation: CASSGDRDTGELFF.